The 15 T cell receptor beta chains below come from one sample, sequenced in a study of CD4 T cells in relation to SARS-CoV-2 and coronaviruses. Before the COVID-19 pandemic, during about 2011-2019, CD4+ T cells were taken from unexposed donors. Some clones are missing from TCRdb's copy, which holds only in-frame ones; the method was immunoSEQ multiplex PCR. The sample has roughly 68,000 clones, more than 85% seen once. Input material: naive CD4+ T cells from PBMCs. Subset reported: naive CD4+ T cells isolated by negative enrichment. These receptor sequences come from a human donor in good health.

V and J are TRBV11-1 and TRBJ2-5; the D gene is possibly TRBD2 (7 bases). CDR3 size: 15 residues. Germline loops: CDR1 SGHAT, CDR2 FQDESV (reference sequence). V lost 0 bases and J lost 5, with 13 bases in between. The CDR3 region is CASSLAGGRLETQYF. The CDR3 DNA reads TGTGCCAGCAGCTTAGCGGGGGGGCGGCTTGAGACCCAGTACTTC. Supplemented by reference TRBV11-1 and TRBJ2-5, the full variable domain reads EAEVAQSPRYKITEKSQAVAFWCDPISGHATLYWYRQILGQGPELLVQFQDESVVDDSQLPKDRFSAERLKGVDSTLKIQPAELGDSAMYLCASSLAGGRLETQYFGPGTRLLVL.

V usage is TRBV2 and J usage is TRBJ2-3; the D call may be TRBD1 or TRBD2 (7 bases each). This CDR3 comprises 13 residues. Germline assignment: CDR1 SNHLY and CDR2 FYNNEI. Trimming stripped 7 bases from V and 6 bases from J, with 14 bases between. The CDR3 bases are TGTGCCAGCACTAGACAGGGAGGGGATACGCAGTATTTT. Its translation is CASTRQGGDTQYF.

In nucleotides, the CDR3 is TGCGCCAGCAGGGAGGCGGCCAGCACAGATACGCAGTATTTT. Its protein product is CASREAASTDTQYF. This rearrangement joins TRBV5-1 to TRBJ2-3; D perhaps matches TRBD2 (5 bases). V was trimmed by 5 bases and J by 0 bases, leaving 10 bases between them. Germline values: CDR1 SGHRS, CDR2 YFSETQ. The CDR3 consists of 14 residues.

The chain uses TRBV9 and TRBJ1-6, with D possibly matching TRBD1 (6 bases). V was pared by 3 bases and J by 5 bases, with 24 bases between. Germline V gene lookup returns CDR1 SGDLS and CDR2 YYNGEE. The CDR3 is 19 residues long. The CDR3 DNA follows: TGTGCCAGCAGCGAGAGGGGGGGCGCAAGTTTGGATCATAATTCACCCCTCCACTTT. This encodes CASSERGGASLDHNSPLHF.

The chain couples TRBV3-1 (or the pseudogene TRBV3-2) to TRBJ2-3; D is unresolved. This CDR3 contains 12 residues. Germline V CDR1 and CDR2: LGHDT, YNNKEL (reference sequence). The V and J ends lost 1 base and 6 bases respectively, with 5 bases between them. This CDR3 reads CASSQGADTQYF. CDR3 DNA sequence: TGTGCCAGCAGCCAAGGGGCCGATACGCAGTATTTT.

V and J are TRBV18 and TRBJ2-5; 7 bases are a match to TRBD1. The trim removed 8 bases at V and 5 bases at J, leaving 5 bases unmatched. The germline gives CDR1 KGHSH, CDR2 LQKENI. This CDR3 has 12 amino acids. The CDR3 spells CASRDSAETQYF. The CDR3 DNA follows: TGTGCCAGCCGGGACAGCGCGGAGACCCAGTACTTC.

The rearrangement links TRBV9 to TRBJ1-4, with 8 bases that match TRBD1. Germline V CDR1 and CDR2: SGDLS, YYNGEE. V was pared by 3 bases and J by 5 bases, with 3 bases of the junction left unmatched. The CDR3 has 14 amino acids. DNA for the CDR3: TGTGCCAGCAGCGCCCAGGGGGCAAATGAAAAACTGTTTTTT. As protein: CASSAQGANEKLFF.

This chain connects TRBV24-1 to TRBJ2-7; no clear D gene. The CDR3 runs 11 residues. Germline values: CDR1 KGHDR, CDR2 SFDVKD. Trimming took 6 bases from V and 3 from J, leaving 5 bases between them. CDR3: CATSFDYEQYF. The CDR3 nucleotides read TGTGCCACCAGTTTCGACTACGAGCAGTACTTC.

The chain has TRBV6-5 and TRBJ2-1; TRBD2 matches 8 bases. Germline lookup yields CDR1 MNHEY and CDR2 SVGAGI. CDR3 length: 16 residues. Trimming took 2 bases from V and 5 from J; bases not matched to a gene: 8. The chain's CDR3 is CASSYGGAGVHNEQFF. The CDR3 DNA reads as TGTGCCAGCAGTTACGGAGGAGCGGGAGTCCACAATGAGCAGTTCTTC.

V gene TRBV4-3 combines with J gene TRBJ2-2, with 7 bases that match TRBD1. The CDR3 length is 16 residues. Per the germline V gene, CDR1 is LGHNA and CDR2 is YSLEER. The V and J ends lost 2 bases and 6 bases, in that order; junction bases with no gene match: 9. CDR3 sequence: CASSQSPGQMAGELFF. CDR3 nucleotide sequence: TGCGCCAGCAGCCAATCGCCGGGACAGATGGCCGGGGAGCTGTTTTTT.

The chain carries TRBV11-2 and TRBJ2-5; tentatively, D is TRBD2 (6 bases). From germline, CDR1 is SGHAT and CDR2 FQNNGV. This CDR3 region has 15 residues. Trimming left V 1 base short and J 5 bases short, with 14 bases between. The CDR3 sequence is CASSLVAGWGETQYF. The CDR3 DNA reads as TGTGCCAGCAGCTTAGTTGCGGGATGGGGTGAGACCCAGTACTTC.

As regards this clone: Other DNA sequences of this sample code for an identical CDR3. The V call is TRBV5-1, the J call TRBJ1-2; no firm D call. CDR3 size: 13 residues. The germline V gene encodes CDR1 SGHRS and CDR2 YFSETQ. Trimming pared 0 bases from V and 4 bases from J, leaving 7 bases between. The CDR3 bases are TGCGCCAGCAGCTTGGTATCAGTCTATGGCTACACCTTC. The encoded protein is CASSLVSVYGYTF. Variable domain in full (rest from reference TRBV5-1 and TRBJ1-2): KAGVTQTPRYLIKTRGQQVTLSCSPISGHRSVSWYQQTPGQGLQFLFEYFSETQRNKGNFPGRFSGRQFSNSRSEMNVSTLELGDSALYLCASSLVSVYGYTFGSGTRLTVV.

The V gene is TRBV3-1 (or the pseudogene TRBV3-2), the J gene TRBJ1-6; 7 positions agree with TRBD1. CDR1 LGHDT and CDR2 YNNKEL come from the germline V gene (reference sequence). CDR3 length: 16 residues. V was clipped by 0 bases and J by 4 bases; unmatched bases: 3. CDR3 coding DNA: TGTGCCAGCAGCCAAGACCCGGGACAGTATAATTCACCCCTCCACTTT. This codes for CASSQDPGQYNSPLHF.

The chain combines TRBV3-1 (or the pseudogene TRBV3-2) with TRBJ1-2, with TRBD1 matching over 8 bases. From germline, CDR1 is LGHDT and CDR2 YNNKEL (reference sequence). V dropped 4 bases and J dropped 3; count of bases not matched to a gene: 4. This CDR3 has 14 amino acids. CDR3 protein: CASSPGGADYGYTF. The CDR3, as DNA: TGTGCCAGCAGCCCAGGGGGCGCTGACTATGGCTACACCTTC.

This clone was counted once. The chain carries TRBV7-3 and TRBJ2-1; 7 bases map to TRBD1. Germline CDR1 and CDR2: SGHTA and FQGTGA. The CDR3 extends over 16 amino acids. Trimming removed 0 bases from V and 3 bases from J; junction bases left unmatched: 5. This chain's CDR3 is CASSLTGQNSYNEQFF. CDR3 in DNA: TGTGCCAGCAGCTTAACGGGACAGAATAGCTACAATGAGCAGTTCTTC.